The 18 T cell receptor beta chains listed next were all sequenced from one sample in a study of CD8+ T cells in alopecia areata. Regarding treatment: oral pan-JAK inhibitor, 5-10 mg twice daily. Isolated RNA was reverse transcribed into cDNA used as the sequencing template. Some clones are missing from TCRdb's copy, which holds only in-frame ones; the method was immunoSEQ multiplex PCR. The sample has approximately 210,000 clones, over 60% seen once. The starting material was CD4+ T cells sorted from blood, obtained at roughly week 45, from a patient treated with tofacitinib. These receptor sequences come from a human donor with alopecia areata.

For the CDR3, the DNA is TGTGCCAGCAGTGAGGATACGGGGAGGGGGAACACTGAAGCTTTCTTT. Translation gives CASSEDTGRGNTEAFF. V usage is TRBV25-1 and J usage is TRBJ1-1; D might be TRBD1 (5 bases). Germline V gene data show CDR1 as MGHDK and CDR2 as SYGVNS. The CDR3 totals 16 residues. V was shortened by 3 bases and J by 1 base, with 15 bases between the two germline ends.

The gene calls are TRBV29-1 and TRBJ2-1; D gene ambiguous. The germline gives CDR1 SQVTM, CDR2 ANQGSEA. The CDR3 contains 12 residues. V lost 4 bases and J 7 bases, leaving 11 bases between the germline ends. The CDR3 region is CSVGLFGNEQFF. DNA of the CDR3: TGCAGCGTTGGGTTATTCGGGAATGAGCAGTTCTTC.

This chain uses TRBV6-6 with TRBJ1-1; D not resolved. Deletions cut 0 bases from V and 5 bases from J, with 10 bases between. Germline CDR1 and CDR2: MNHNY and SVGAGI (reference sequence). CDR3 length equals 14 residues. CDR3 in amino acids: CASSYSPVGTEAFF. Here the CDR3 DNA reads TGTGCCAGCAGTTACTCGCCGGTGGGGACTGAAGCTTTCTTT.

The V call is TRBV7-9, the J call TRBJ1-1, with 8 bases fitting TRBD1. Germline CDR1 SEHNR, CDR2 FQNEAQ (reference sequence). V shed 5 bases and J 2 bases; nucleotides not matched to a gene: 4. The CDR3 sequence is 14 residues long. The CDR3 DNA sequence: TGTGCCAGCAGCAAGACAGGGGAAAACACTGAAGCTTTCTTT. Its protein product is CASSKTGENTEAFF.

CDR3 bases: TGTGCCTGGGGACAGGGACCTGAAGCTTTCTTT. Its translation: CAWGQGPEAFF. V and J are TRBV30 and TRBJ1-1, with TRBD1 matching over 8 bases. There are 11 residues in the CDR3. After removal of 5 bases from V and 6 bases from J, the junction contained 2 bases not matched to a gene. Per germline, CDR1 GTSNPN and CDR2 SVGIG (reference sequence).

The table lists this clone with a few counts. The J gene is TRBJ1-2, the V gene TRBV29-1; 12 positions match TRBD1. CDR1 is SQVTM and CDR2 is ANQGSEA in the germline V gene. There are 14 residues in the CDR3. V lost 4 bases to trimming and J lost 7 bases; unmatched junction nucleotides: 7. The DNA of the CDR3 is TGCAGCGTTGTCTCTGGGACAGGGGGCGGTGGCTACACCTTC. Protein sequence: CSVVSGTGGGGYTF. Full variable domain (outside the CDR3, taken from reference TRBV29-1 and TRBJ1-2): SAVISQKPSRDICQRGTSLTIQCQVDSQVTMMFWYRQQPGQSLTLIATANQGSEATYESGFVIDKFPISRPNLTFSTLTVSNMSPEDSSIYLCSVVSGTGGGGYTFGSGTRLTVV.

The chain carries TRBV29-1 and TRBJ1-2; D is perhaps TRBD1 (6 bases). The germline V gene encodes CDR1 SQVTM and CDR2 ANQGSEA. There are 13 residues in the CDR3. Trimming took off 4 bases at V and 2 bases at J, with 11 bases between the two ends. As DNA, the CDR3 is TGCAGCGTTGGGACAGTTGACAACTATGGCTACACCTTC. Its translation is CSVGTVDNYGYTF.

A remark on this clone: In the same sample, other DNA sequences code for this CDR3. The genes are TRBV5-1 and TRBJ2-5, with a possible D match to TRBD1 (5 bases). Germline V lookup: CDR1 SGHRS, CDR2 YFSETQ. The CDR3 runs to 13 residues. Trimming stripped 0 bases from V and 3 bases from J, with 6 bases between. CDR3 bases: TGCGCCAGCAGCTTGGGGGGCGAAGAGACCCAGTACTTC. It encodes CASSLGGEETQYF.

The J gene is TRBJ2-2, the V gene TRBV7-8; no clear D gene. Trimming took 1 base from V and 10 from J, leaving 10 bases between them. Germline V gene sequence: CDR1 SGHVS, CDR2 FQNEAQ. The CDR3 has 13 residues. CDR3 sequence reads: CASSLVQTVELFF. CDR3 sequence (DNA): TGTGCCAGCAGCTTAGTCCAAACAGTGGAGCTGTTTTTT.

This clone has a single count. The gene calls are TRBV5-1 and TRBJ2-1; 12 bases align to TRBD2. There are 15 residues in the CDR3. V lost 4 bases, J lost 8 bases, and 7 bases stayed unmatched. Germline V gives CDR1 SGHRS, CDR2 YFSETQ. DNA for the CDR3: TGCGCCAGCAGCCTAGGACTAGCGGGGATTTATGAGCAGTTCTTC. This translates into CASSLGLAGIYEQFF. Variable domain in full (rest from reference TRBV5-1 and TRBJ2-1): KAGVTQTPRYLIKTRGQQVTLSCSPISGHRSVSWYQQTPGQGLQFLFEYFSETQRNKGNFPGRFSGRQFSNSRSEMNVSTLELGDSALYLCASSLGLAGIYEQFFGPGTRLTVL.

This clone turned up a few times. The J gene is TRBJ1-1, the V gene TRBV10-3, with D uncertain. V lost 5 bases to trimming and J lost 8 bases, with 12 bases between them. Germline lookup yields CDR1 ENHRY and CDR2 SYGVKD. The CDR3 is made up of 12 amino acids. CDR3 nucleotides: TGTGCCATCAGTCCACCGGGCAGCGAAGCTTTCTTT. Translating gives CAISPPGSEAFF.

The chain joins TRBV29-1 to TRBJ1-6, with D possibly being TRBD1 (6 bases). The V and J ends lost 5 bases and 7 bases respectively, with 12 bases between them. The germline CDR1 and CDR2 sequences are SQVTM and ANQGSEA. The CDR3 contains 13 residues. The CDR3 spells CSVKRDTNSPLHF. DNA for the CDR3: TGCAGCGTTAAACGGGACACAAATTCACCCCTCCACTTT.

The chain is built from TRBV29-1 and TRBJ2-7; D might be TRBD1 (6 bases). This CDR3 comprises 13 residues. Germline assignment: CDR1 SQVTM and CDR2 ANQGSEA. V lost 4 bases and J 4 bases, leaving 14 bases between the germline ends. CDR3 nucleotides: TGCAGCGTTGGCAGGGGCGGTTCGTACGAGCAGTACTTC. Protein: CSVGRGGSYEQYF.

This chain links TRBV30 with TRBJ1-1; tentative D call: TRBD1 (5 bases). V lost 3 bases and J 2 bases, leaving 13 bases between the germline ends. Germline values: CDR1 GTSNPN, CDR2 SVGIG (reference sequence). The CDR3 is made up of 14 amino acids. The CDR3 is CAWRPRAGNTEAFF. CDR3 nucleotide sequence: TGTGCCTGGAGGCCCAGGGCTGGAAACACTGAAGCTTTCTTT.

The chain has TRBV29-1 and TRBJ2-1; 10 nucleotides line up with TRBD2. The V and J ends lost 6 bases and 2 bases, in that order; junction bases with no gene match: 7. This CDR3 has 15 residues. CDR1 is SQVTM, CDR2 ANQGSEA, per germline. The CDR3 protein is CSVGSLAGAYNEQFF. The CDR3 nucleotides are TGCAGCGTCGGTTCTCTAGCGGGGGCCTACAATGAGCAGTTCTTC.

This clone was seen a handful of times. The chain joins TRBV4-3 to TRBJ1-2; D gene ambiguous. Germline CDR1 reads LGHNA; CDR2 reads YSLEER. V was cut by 4 bases and J by 4 bases, with 19 bases left in between. CDR3 size: 16 residues. DNA of the CDR3: TGCGCCAGCAGCCCTAAGGTTCAGGAAACGGGCTATGGCTACACCTTC. Translation gives CASSPKVQETGYGYTF.

The chain carries TRBV7-9 and TRBJ1-1; a possible D gene is TRBD1 (6 bases). In germline, CDR1 is SEHNR, CDR2 FQNEAQ (reference sequence). Between the trimmed V and J ends, which lost 5 bases and 3 bases, there was a span of 10 bases. The CDR3 is 13 residues long. The CDR3 spells CASSARTDTEAFF. CDR3 sequence (DNA): TGTGCCAGCAGCGCCCGGACAGACACTGAAGCTTTCTTT.

The V gene is TRBV7-9, the J gene TRBJ1-2, with 9 bases matching TRBD1. The CDR3 length is 14 residues. Per the germline V gene, CDR1 is SEHNR and CDR2 is FQNEAQ (reference sequence). Germline trimming cut 6 bases from V and 5 bases from J; bases unmatched to any gene: 7. The CDR3 sequence: CASREPGQGYGYTF. The DNA of the CDR3 is TGTGCCAGCAGGGAACCGGGACAGGGTTATGGCTACACCTTC.